These 22 T cell receptor beta chains were sequenced from one sample in a study of cytomegalovirus exposure and HLA in healthy donors. The primer mix had 60 Vbeta and 13 Jbeta primers. Clones were read by immunoSEQ multiplex PCR, and TCRdb kept only the in-frame ones, dropping some. The sample has 220,000 or so clones; approximately 85% are singletons. Sequenced input: PBMCs. These receptors all stem from a middle-aged woman in good health and CMV-seronegative.

This clone came up once. This chain links TRBV14 with TRBJ2-2, with unresolved D. V was shortened by 2 bases and J by 1 base, with 5 bases between the two germline ends. The length of the CDR3 is 14 residues. Germline-derived CDR1 and CDR2 are SGHDN and FVKESK. CDR3 loop: CASSQFLNTGELFF. In DNA, the CDR3 is TGTGCCAGCAGCCAATTCTTGAACACCGGGGAGCTGTTTTTT. The whole variable domain, filled in from reference TRBV14 and TRBJ2-2, reads EAGVTQFPSHSVIEKGQTVTLRCDPISGHDNLYWYRRVMGKEIKFLLHFVKESKQDESGMPNNRFLAERTGGTYSTLKVQPAELEDSGVYFCASSQFLNTGELFFGEGSRLTVL.

This chain connects TRBV5-4 to TRBJ2-1; tentative D call: TRBD1 (6 bases). CDR1 SGHNT and CDR2 YYREEE come from the germline V gene (reference sequence). This CDR3 is 12 amino acids long. The V end was cut by 6 bases, the J end by 7 bases, with 11 bases between. The CDR3: CASTYTGNEQFF. The DNA for the CDR3 is TGTGCCAGCACCTATACAGGGAATGAGCAGTTCTTC.

The chain employs TRBV5-6 and TRBJ2-4; tentatively, D is TRBD1 (6 bases). CDR3 length: 14 residues. Per the germline V gene, CDR1 is SGHDT and CDR2 is YYEEEE. V was pared by 1 base and J by 6 bases, with 11 bases between. The CDR3 DNA reads as TGTGCCAGCAGCTTGTCAGGGGTGGGAAACATTCAGTACTTC. It translates to CASSLSGVGNIQYF.

This sequence joins TRBV5-1 and TRBJ2-5, with D possibly matching TRBD2 (5 bases). The germline gives CDR1 SGHRS, CDR2 YFSETQ. The CDR3 runs 12 residues. Trimming removed 4 bases at V and 5 bases at J, with 9 bases between. CDR3 in DNA: TGCGCCAGCAGCGAGGGAATGGAGACCCAGTACTTC. Its protein is CASSEGMETQYF.

This clone has just a few counts. CDR3 sequence: CASSETGNTEAFF. The CDR3 DNA reads as TGTGCCAGCAGCGAGACAGGGAACACTGAAGCTTTCTTT. The chain is built from TRBV6-5 and TRBJ1-1; a possible D gene is TRBD1 (6 bases). The V gene lost 6 bases and the J gene lost 1 base, with 9 bases spanning the gap. The CDR3 contains 13 residues. From germline, CDR1 is MNHEY and CDR2 SVGAGI.

V is TRBV27 and J is TRBJ1-1, with D hard to call. The CDR3 spans 13 residues. Germline CDR1 reads MNHEY; CDR2 reads SMNVEV (reference sequence). V was cut by 2 bases and J by 4 bases, with 8 bases left in between. CDR3 sequence: CASSLQRSTEAFF. The DNA of the CDR3 is TGTGCCAGCAGTTTACAGCGAAGCACTGAAGCTTTCTTT.

This chain uses TRBV12-5 with TRBJ2-3, with a weak D call TRBD2 (5 bases). The CDR3 has 13 amino acids. Germline CDR1 and CDR2: LGHNT and FRNRAP. Trimming stripped 0 bases from V and 6 bases from J, with 7 bases between. The CDR3 nucleotides are TGTGCTAGTGGTTTGGTGCCGGGGGATACGCAGTATTTT. It encodes CASGLVPGDTQYF. Variable domain in full (rest from reference TRBV12-5 and TRBJ2-3): DARVTQTPRHKVTEMGQEVTMRCQPILGHNTVFWYRQTMMQGLELLAYFRNRAPLDDSGMPKDRFSAEMPDATLATLKIQPSEPRDSAVYFCASGLVPGDTQYFGPGTRLTVL.

This clone appeared a few times. V usage is TRBV10-1 and J usage is TRBJ2-4; a weak D match, TRBD1 (5 bases). CDR1 WNHNN and CDR2 SYGVQD come from the germline V gene (reference sequence). The CDR3 is 13 amino acids. V lost 2 bases and J 7 bases, leaving 9 bases between the germline ends. CDR3 sequence (DNA): TGCGCCAGCAGTGAGGCAGGGCGGAACATTCAGTACTTC. Its protein product is CASSEAGRNIQYF.

V gene TRBV19 combines with J gene TRBJ2-1, with TRBD1 identical over 8 bases. Germline CDR1 LNHDA, CDR2 SQIVND (reference sequence). There are 18 residues in the CDR3. J gave up 13 bases and V 3 bases, and 23 bases lay outside the gene matches. CDR3 sequence (DNA): TGTGCCAGTAGTATCTCAGCGACAGGGGTTGCTGGCCGGGGACTCCAGTTCTTC. This encodes CASSISATGVAGRGLQFF.

This clone occurred once. The chain joins TRBV19 to TRBJ2-1; TRBD2 matches 12 bases. After removal of 1 base from V and 0 bases from J, the junction contained 7 bases not matched to a gene. This CDR3 has 19 residues. In germline, CDR1 is LNHDA, CDR2 SQIVND (reference sequence). CDR3 loop: CASSIGRLAGAGSYNEQFF. CDR3 coding DNA: TGTGCCAGTAGTATAGGGCGACTAGCGGGAGCTGGCTCCTACAATGAGCAGTTCTTC.

This chain connects TRBV10-3 to TRBJ1-1, with 11 bases fitting TRBD1. The CDR3 loop spans 15 amino acids. Trimming took 6 bases from V and 6 from J; bases not matched to a gene: 9. Germline CDR1 ENHRY, CDR2 SYGVKD. The CDR3 nucleotides read TGTGCCATCAGGGGACAGGGGGGGAAGATCGCTGAAGCTTTCTTT. Translating gives CAIRGQGGKIAEAFF.

The chain is built from TRBV28 and TRBJ1-2; 7 bases match TRBD1. The CDR3 is 12 residues long. V was clipped by 6 bases and J by 9 bases; unmatched bases: 7. Per germline, CDR1 MDHEN and CDR2 SYDVKM. The CDR3 protein is CASSQGQSRYTF. As DNA, the CDR3 is TGTGCCAGCAGCCAGGGACAGTCCCGCTACACCTTC.

This chain joins TRBV10-3 and TRBJ1-1; D is possibly TRBD1 (5 bases). V lost 4 bases and J 5 bases, leaving 11 bases between the germline ends. CDR1 ENHRY and CDR2 SYGVKD come from the germline V gene. This CDR3 region has 13 residues. The CDR3 nucleotides read TGTGCCATCAGTGGATCGGGGGGGACTGAAGCTTTCTTT. As protein: CAISGSGGTEAFF.

The J gene is TRBJ1-1, the V gene TRBV18; 10 bases align to TRBD1. The CDR3 has 14 residues. The germline V gene has CDR1 KGHSH and CDR2 LQKENI. J gave up 4 bases and V 1 base, and 0 bases lay outside the gene matches. The CDR3: CASSPRDRGTEAFF. The CDR3 coding sequence is TGTGCCAGCTCACCACGGGACAGGGGCACTGAAGCTTTCTTT.

The gene calls are TRBV4-1 and TRBJ2-2; 11 bases line up with TRBD1. Germline V gives CDR1 MGHRA, CDR2 YSYEKL. Trimming cost V 7 bases and J 7 bases; bases outside gene matches: 11. This CDR3 region has 16 residues. CDR3 protein: CASNPQGQGAVGELFF. CDR3 in DNA: TGCGCCAGCAACCCCCAAGGACAGGGGGCAGTCGGGGAGCTGTTTTTT.

In DNA, the CDR3 is TGCGCCAGCAGTGAGTCGGGACAGGGGACTGAAGCTTTCTTT. Translated: CASSESGQGTEAFF. J is TRBJ1-1 and V is TRBV10-1; 10 bases line up with TRBD1. The CDR3 sequence is 14 residues long. Trimming removed 0 bases from V and 5 bases from J; junction bases left unmatched: 0. CDR1 WNHNN and CDR2 SYGVQD come from the germline V gene (reference sequence).

The chain is built from TRBV19 and TRBJ2-1, with a possible D match to TRBD1 (5 bases). Germline assignment: CDR1 LNHDA and CDR2 SQIVND (reference sequence). CDR3 length: 17 residues. Between the trimmed V and J ends, which lost 3 bases and 1 base, there was a span of 16 bases. As DNA, the CDR3 is TGTGCCAGTAGTATTAGGGTAGGGGTAGGGTCCTACAATGAGCAGTTCTTC. This codes for CASSIRVGVGSYNEQFF.

This clone was seen only a few times. This sequence joins TRBV19 and TRBJ1-4, with D perhaps matching TRBD1 (6 bases). V lost 5 bases, J lost 7 bases, and 14 bases lay in between. Germline V gene data show CDR1 as LNHDA and CDR2 as SQIVND (reference sequence). There are 14 residues in the CDR3. Written as DNA, the CDR3 is TGTGCCAGTAGTGCCCGGACAGTGGGTGAAAAACTGTTTTTT. It specifies CASSARTVGEKLFF.

This clone showed up just once. The chain recombines TRBV18 with TRBJ2-5; no clear D gene. Trimming stripped 0 bases from V and 4 bases from J, with 3 bases between. The CDR3 has 12 amino acids. Germline V CDR1 and CDR2: KGHSH, LQKENI. CDR3 region: CASSPPLETQYF. The CDR3 coding sequence is TGTGCCAGCTCACCACCTCTAGAGACCCAGTACTTC.

The chain combines TRBV7-9 with TRBJ2-1, with TRBD2 identical over 7 bases. The CDR3 totals 13 residues. J gave up 6 bases and V 6 bases, and 5 bases lay outside the gene matches. Germline CDR1 is SEHNR and CDR2 is FQNEAQ (reference sequence). The CDR3 is CASRTSRSNEQFF. In DNA form, the CDR3 reads TGTGCCAGCAGGACTAGCAGGAGCAATGAGCAGTTCTTC. Full variable domain (outside the CDR3, taken from reference TRBV7-9 and TRBJ2-1): DTGVSQNPRHKITKRGQNVTFRCDPISEHNRLYWYRQTLGQGPEFLTYFQNEAQLEKSRLLSDRFSAERPKGSFSTLEIQRTEQGDSAMYLCASRTSRSNEQFFGPGTRLTVL.

This sequence joins TRBV6-1 and TRBJ1-6; D is possibly TRBD1 (5 bases). Trimming took off 7 bases at V and 10 bases at J, with 17 bases between the two ends. The germline V gene has CDR1 MNHNS and CDR2 SASEGT. This CDR3 comprises 14 residues. The CDR3 sequence: CASTWGKVGSPLHF. CDR3 nucleotide sequence: TGTGCCAGCACATGGGGCAAAGTTGGATCACCCCTCCACTTT.

CDR3 sequence reads: CASSVEGTSGLYEQYF. The CDR3 coding sequence is TGTGCCAGCAGCGTAGAGGGGACTAGCGGGCTCTACGAGCAGTACTTC. This chain uses TRBV9 with TRBJ2-7; 12 bases are shared with TRBD2. CDR3 length equals 16 residues. Germline V gives CDR1 SGDLS, CDR2 YYNGEE. The J segment lost 3 bases and the V segment lost 0 bases, leaving 4 bases of the junction unmatched.